The 5 T cell receptor beta chains listed next were all sequenced from one sample in a study of T cells in tuberculosis. Thawed, overnight-rested PBMC were stained with GMM-loaded CD1B tetramer, viability dye and anti-CD3, then sorted. CD1B tetramers were loaded with Rhodococcus equi-derived C32 glucose monomycolate. Measured with immunoSEQ multiplex PCR; TCRdb has only the in-frame clones, and not every one. The sample consists of approximately 59,000 clones, 88% of them appearing once. Sequenced: CD1b-GMM tetramer-negative cells sorted from PBMCs. Receptor source: an adult woman with latent tuberculosis.

V gene TRBV19 combines with J gene TRBJ2-5; 7 bases agree with TRBD1. This CDR3 region has 13 residues. V lost 4 bases, J lost 11 bases, and 10 bases stayed unmatched. The germline gives CDR1 LNHDA, CDR2 SQIVND (reference sequence). This chain's CDR3 is CASSTRQGTGQYF. The CDR3 DNA is TGTGCCAGTAGTACCAGACAGGGAACGGGGCAGTACTTC.

The rearrangement joins TRBV6-5 to TRBJ2-6; 7 bases map to TRBD1. Germline CDR1 MNHEY, CDR2 SVGAGI. Trimming took 2 bases from V and 2 from J; bases not matched to a gene: 3. This CDR3 region has 16 residues. The chain's CDR3 is CASSYGQVTGANVLTF. The DNA of the CDR3 is TGTGCCAGCAGTTACGGACAGGTGACTGGGGCCAACGTCCTGACTTTC.

This clone appeared once. The chain couples TRBV6-5 to TRBJ2-7, with D tentatively TRBD2 (6 bases). Per germline, CDR1 MNHEY and CDR2 SVGAGI. The V end was cut by 0 bases, the J end by 7 bases, with 16 bases between. This CDR3 has 15 amino acids. CDR3 nucleotide sequence: TGTGCCAGCAGTTACTCGTTCAGGAGTGCGGGGGAGCAGTACTTC. This sequence encodes CASSYSFRSAGEQYF.

V usage is TRBV6-1 and J usage is TRBJ2-5; 8 nucleotides agree with TRBD1. This CDR3 has 13 amino acids. Germline CDR1 and CDR2: MNHNS and SASEGT. With 9 bases clipped from V and 5 bases from J, the junction kept 8 bases outside the gene matches. The chain's CDR3 is CASGQGLWETQYF. The CDR3 DNA follows: TGTGCCAGTGGACAGGGCCTGTGGGAGACCCAGTACTTC.

Only a few counts were recorded for this clone. V and J are TRBV29-1 and TRBJ2-3; TRBD1 matches 7 bases. V lost 5 bases to trimming and J lost 5 bases; unmatched junction nucleotides: 7. This CDR3 has 13 residues. Per germline, CDR1 SQVTM and CDR2 ANQGSEA. For the CDR3, the DNA is TGCAGCGTTTATGAGGGGGCAGGAGATACGCAGTATTTT. It encodes CSVYEGAGDTQYF.